A selection of T cell receptor beta chains follows, all from one sample in a study of control samples from healthy donors and cancer patients. Some clones are missing from TCRdb's copy, which holds only in-frame ones; the method was immunoSEQ multiplex PCR. The sample comprises tens of thousands of clones, around 90% of which are singletons, and roughly 2% rests with the top ten. Sequencing was done on a sample of PBMCs. The receptors stem from a woman aged 60-75 years with head and neck cancer. The CDR3 runs from the conserved cysteine through the conserved F or W. Fields, in order: J gene, V gene, CDR3 length, CDR3 protein.

J gene: TRBJ1-1; V gene: TRBV5-1; CDR3 length: 14; CDR3 protein: CASSLGTANTEAFF
J gene: TRBJ2-1; V gene: TRBV19; CDR3 length: 14; CDR3 protein: CASSQQAEGNEQFF
J gene: TRBJ2-4; V gene: TRBV2; CDR3 length: 16; CDR3 protein: CASRTAGPGAKNIQYF
J gene: TRBJ1-6; V gene: TRBV11-2; CDR3 length: 14; CDR3 protein: CASSLYSGGSPLHF
J gene: TRBJ1-1; V gene: TRBV5-5; CDR3 length: 13; CDR3 protein: CASSPTGNTEAFF
J gene: TRBJ1-5; V gene: TRBV2; CDR3 length: 14; CDR3 protein: CASIREQGNQPQHF
J gene: TRBJ2-5; V gene: TRBV6-1; CDR3 length: 17; CDR3 protein: CASSDQPMAGGGETQYF
J gene: TRBJ2-1; V gene: TRBV7-3; CDR3 length: 15; CDR3 protein: CASSPRSGDYNEQFF
J gene: TRBJ2-3; V gene: TRBV5-4; CDR3 length: 16; CDR3 protein: CASSNGLAGGSDTQYF
J gene: TRBJ2-1; V gene: TRBV12-5; CDR3 length: 16; CDR3 protein: CASGLGLVEGHNEQFF
J gene: TRBJ2-6; V gene: TRBV4-2; CDR3 length: 20; CDR3 protein: CASSQELALLWSSGANVLTF
J gene: TRBJ1-4; V gene: TRBV25-1; CDR3 length: 16; CDR3 protein: CASSGPRGQLNEKLFF
J gene: TRBJ1-2; V gene: TRBV1; CDR3 length: 18; CDR3 protein: CTSSVHRDRGRLARGYTF
J gene: TRBJ2-1; V gene: TRBV24-1; CDR3 length: 15; CDR3 protein: CATSGSRAGDNEQFF
J gene: TRBJ2-3; V gene: TRBV6-4; CDR3 length: 14; CDR3 protein: CASSASGNDNTQYF
J gene: TRBJ2-7; V gene: TRBV5-4; CDR3 length: 15; CDR3 protein: CASSLGRLAGYEQYF
J gene: TRBJ2-1; V gene: TRBV6-6; CDR3 length: 15; CDR3 protein: CASSHLAGFQGEQFF
J gene: TRBJ2-1; V gene: TRBV6-6; CDR3 length: 14; CDR3 protein: CASSAPGVSDEQFF
J gene: TRBJ1-1; V gene: TRBV7-2; CDR3 length: 16; CDR3 protein: CASSPFAQGASTEAFF
J gene: TRBJ2-3; V gene: TRBV19; CDR3 length: 13; CDR3 protein: CASSPGVRWVQYF
J gene: TRBJ2-1; V gene: TRBV18; CDR3 length: 18; CDR3 protein: CASSLPPSGRERDNEQFF
J gene: TRBJ2-2; V gene: TRBV19; CDR3 length: 17; CDR3 protein: CASYGPNLGRVTGELFF
J gene: TRBJ1-2; V gene: TRBV2; CDR3 length: 13; CDR3 protein: CASSEWVRNGYTF
J gene: TRBJ2-1; V gene: TRBV2; CDR3 length: 15; CDR3 protein: CASVRTTSGYNEQFF
J gene: TRBJ1-4; V gene: TRBV2; CDR3 length: 14; CDR3 protein: CASRGWDRDEKLFF
J gene: TRBJ2-1; V gene: TRBV3-1/TRBV3-2; CDR3 length: 17; CDR3 protein: CASSHQGTSGPYNEQFF
J gene: TRBJ2-6; V gene: TRBV18; CDR3 length: 15; CDR3 protein: CASSPLSSGANVLTF
J gene: TRBJ1-2; V gene: TRBV28; CDR3 length: 11; CDR3 protein: CASSLNYGYTF
J gene: TRBJ2-7; V gene: TRBV27; CDR3 length: 17; CDR3 protein: CASSSSAALGLAYEQYF
J gene: TRBJ2-7; V gene: TRBV6-2/TRBV6-3; CDR3 length: 15; CDR3 protein: CASSYSSPTTYEQYF
J gene: TRBJ2-1; V gene: TRBV7-9; CDR3 length: 12; CDR3 protein: CASSVGNSEQFF
J gene: TRBJ2-1; V gene: TRBV7-9; CDR3 length: 14; CDR3 protein: CASSLGDSNNEQFF
J gene: TRBJ1-4; V gene: TRBV5-1; CDR3 length: 16; CDR3 protein: CASTFEGPSTNEKLFF
J gene: TRBJ1-3; V gene: TRBV6-2/TRBV6-3; CDR3 length: 19; CDR3 protein: CASSFRPRSVGRDGNTIYF
J gene: TRBJ2-7; V gene: TRBV21-1; CDR3 length: 14; CDR3 protein: CASSKVGLPYEQYF
J gene: TRBJ2-3; V gene: TRBV12-3/TRBV12-4; CDR3 length: 11; CDR3 protein: CASRIGDTQYF
J gene: TRBJ2-7; V gene: TRBV7-2; CDR3 length: 14; CDR3 protein: CASTASGTLGEQYF
J gene: TRBJ1-5; V gene: TRBV6-5; CDR3 length: 15; CDR3 protein: CATASEQASNQPQHF
J gene: TRBJ2-7; V gene: TRBV6-5; CDR3 length: 14; CDR3 protein: CASISSGLSYEQYF
J gene: TRBJ2-3; V gene: TRBV5-1; CDR3 length: 11; CDR3 protein: CASSLGDTQYF
J gene: TRBJ2-5; V gene: TRBV9; CDR3 length: 16; CDR3 protein: CASSVEDREGEETQYF
J gene: TRBJ2-7; V gene: TRBV19; CDR3 length: 15; CDR3 protein: CASSVRDRSTYEQYF
J gene: TRBJ2-3; V gene: TRBV30; CDR3 length: 13; CDR3 protein: CAWKTNAVVTQYF
J gene: TRBJ1-2; V gene: TRBV4-2; CDR3 length: 13; CDR3 protein: CASSQVMTVLYTF
J gene: TRBJ2-1; V gene: TRBV7-2; CDR3 length: 14; CDR3 protein: CASSFLSGRASRFF
J gene: TRBJ1-5; V gene: TRBV20-1; CDR3 length: 13; CDR3 protein: CSASTGGGQPQHF
J gene: TRBJ1-5; V gene: TRBV2; CDR3 length: 15; CDR3 protein: CASSGRGGAHQPQHF
J gene: TRBJ2-5; V gene: TRBV18; CDR3 length: 13; CDR3 protein: CASSLSPQETQYF
J gene: TRBJ2-7; V gene: TRBV5-1; CDR3 length: 19; CDR3 protein: CASSGQNGGPSGAGLEQYF
J gene: TRBJ1-3; V gene: TRBV30; CDR3 length: 13; CDR3 protein: CAWDGSSGNTIYF
J gene: TRBJ2-1; V gene: TRBV28; CDR3 length: 15; CDR3 protein: CASSPRQGPGNEQFF
J gene: TRBJ2-7; V gene: TRBV20-1; CDR3 length: 11; CDR3 protein: CSAGQGYEQYF
J gene: TRBJ1-1; V gene: TRBV3-1/TRBV3-2; CDR3 length: 13; CDR3 protein: CASSQKTDTEAFF
J gene: TRBJ1-5; V gene: TRBV5-1; CDR3 length: 15; CDR3 protein: CASSEGGYSNQPQHF
J gene: TRBJ1-5; V gene: TRBV30; CDR3 length: 13; CDR3 protein: CAWGQGSNQPQHF
J gene: TRBJ2-5; V gene: TRBV11-2; CDR3 length: 15; CDR3 protein: CASSLSPGQQETQYF
J gene: TRBJ2-5; V gene: TRBV5-1; CDR3 length: 16; CDR3 protein: CASSAYTSGEQETQYF